The present T cell receptor (beta chain) was sequenced within a study of OX40 agonist ivuxolimab in advanced cancers. Using immunoSEQ multiplex PCR, the repertoire was profiled, and TCRdb retains in-frame clones only, with some absent. The sample lists 13,000 or so clones, approximately 80% seen once, with more than 30% in the top ten. Patients with a history of autoimmune disease or on systemic immunosuppression were excluded. CDR1 and CDR2 (germline): SGHAT, FQNNGV. The ends lost 0 bases at V and 11 bases at J; junction bases unmatched: 7. The CDR3 consists of 16 residues. The rearrangement links TRBV11-2 to TRBJ1-6, with 10 bases aligning to TRBD1. Sequenced material: CD4+ or CD8+ T cells sorted from blood, taken in a trial of the OX40 agonist ivuxolimab. The receptor comes from an adult with an advanced solid tumor such as melanoma, head and neck, liver or kidney cancer. CDR3 sequence: CASSLDRPGQGTPLHF. The CDR3 nucleotides read TGTGCCAGCAGCTTAGATCGGCCGGGACAGGGGACACCCCTCCACTTT.